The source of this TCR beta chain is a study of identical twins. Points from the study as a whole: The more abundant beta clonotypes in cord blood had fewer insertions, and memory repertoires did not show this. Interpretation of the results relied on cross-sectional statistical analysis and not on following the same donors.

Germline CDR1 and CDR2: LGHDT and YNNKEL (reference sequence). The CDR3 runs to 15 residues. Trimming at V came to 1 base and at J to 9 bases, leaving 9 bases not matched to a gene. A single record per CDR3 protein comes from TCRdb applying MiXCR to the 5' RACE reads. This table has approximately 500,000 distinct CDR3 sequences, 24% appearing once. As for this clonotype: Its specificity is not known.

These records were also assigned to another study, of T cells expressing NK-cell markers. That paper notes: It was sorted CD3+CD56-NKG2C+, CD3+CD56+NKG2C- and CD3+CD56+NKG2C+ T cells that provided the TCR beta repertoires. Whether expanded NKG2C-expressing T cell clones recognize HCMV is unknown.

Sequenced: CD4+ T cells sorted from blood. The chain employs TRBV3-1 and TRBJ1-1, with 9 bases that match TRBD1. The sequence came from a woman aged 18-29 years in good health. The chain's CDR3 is CASSQGYRGLGKAFF. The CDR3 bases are TGTGCCAGCAGCCAAGGGTACAGGGGGCTTGGTAAAGCTTTCTTT. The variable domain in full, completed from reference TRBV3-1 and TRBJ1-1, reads DTAVSQTPKYLVTQMGNDKSIKCEQNLGHDTMYWYKQDSKKFLKIMFSYNNKELIINETVPNRFSPKSPDKAHLNLHINSLELGDSAVYFCASSQGYRGLGKAFFGQGTRLTVV.